This is a list of T cell receptor beta chains from one sample in a study of identical twins. TCRdb recomputed calls from the 5' RACE reads with MiXCR, one row per CDR3 protein. The sample lists approximately 260,000 distinct CDR3 sequences, roughly 8.7% occurring once. These data also featured in a second study, about yellow fever vaccine responses in identical twins.

The sequencing input was CD8+ T cells sorted from blood. These receptors originate from a woman younger than 30 in good health. Both conserved end residues are part of each CDR3. D genes are given only for firm matches. Where a row states a size, it is once, few, many or the class of an expanded clone; other rows omit it.

cdr3_length,d_call,clone_size,v_call,j_call,cdr3_nt,cdr3_aa
15,-,few,TRBV4-1,TRBJ1-4,TGCGCCAGCAGCCTTCTACAGGGCACGAATGAAAAACTGTTTTTT,CASSLLQGTNEKLFF
14,-,many,TRBV28,TRBJ2-3,TGTGCCAGCAGCCCACGGGTAATCGCAGATACGCAGTATTTT,CASSPRVIADTQYF
15,-,few,TRBV6-4,TRBJ2-3,TGTGCCAGCAGTGAAGACTACCCCAACACAGATACGCAGTATTTT,CASSEDYPNTDTQYF
13,-,-,TRBV19,TRBJ2-1,TGTGCCAGTAGAGACGGCGGTTTGATTGAGCAGTTCTTC,CASRDGGLIEQFF
10,-,many,TRBV24-1,TRBJ2-6,TGTGCCACAGGGGCCAACGTCCTGACTTTC,CATGANVLTF
17,TRBD2,-,TRBV24-1,TRBJ2-3,TGTGCCACCAGTGATTTTGGCCTAGCGGGGGGGCTGGATACGCAGTATTTT,CATSDFGLAGGLDTQYF
13,TRBD2,many,TRBV7-9,TRBJ2-1,TGTGCCAGCAGCCCTACCGCGGGAGATGAGCAGTTCTTC,CASSPTAGDEQFF
15,-,-,TRBV30,TRBJ2-1,TGTGCCTGGACCCAGGGGGGGAGCTCCTACAATGAGCAGTTCTTC,CAWTQGGSSYNEQFF
18,TRBD1,-,TRBV12-3/TRBV12-4,TRBJ2-6,TGTGCCCGCAGTTTACCGGGACAGGGGGCAGCTGGGGCCAACGTCCTGACTTTC,CARSLPGQGAAGANVLTF
17,-,-,TRBV12-3/TRBV12-4,TRBJ1-1,TGTGCCAGCAGCAGGTGGGATACGCCACTAATGAACACTGAAGCTTTCTTT,CASSRWDTPLMNTEAFF
13,TRBD2,many,TRBV20-1,TRBJ2-1,TGCAGTGCCGATCGGGGGGCCTACAATGAGCAGTTCTTC,CSADRGAYNEQFF
16,-,-,TRBV6-1,TRBJ2-3,TGTGCCAGCAGCCCTTTCCCGGATGTAAGCACAGATACGCAGTATTTT,CASSPFPDVSTDTQYF
15,TRBD2,few,TRBV6-2/TRBV6-3,TRBJ2-1,TGTGCCAGCAGTTCCCCGAGCGGGAGGGAAGAAGAGCAGTTCTTC,CASSSPSGREEEQFF
16,-,many,TRBV5-6,TRBJ1-4,TGTGCCAGCAGCTTGGGGGCGGCTTGGACTAATGAAAAACTGTTTTTT,CASSLGAAWTNEKLFF
14,-,-,TRBV2,TRBJ2-7,TGTGCCAGCAGTACACTAGATGGATCCTACGAGCAGTACTTC,CASSTLDGSYEQYF
17,TRBD2,many,TRBV20-1,TRBJ2-1,TGCAGTGCTCACGCCTCGACTAGCGGGGGGTTGAGCAATGAGCAGTTCTTC,CSAHASTSGGLSNEQFF
15,TRBD1,few,TRBV28,TRBJ2-5,TGTGCCAGCAGTGTAAACAGGGGCCAACAAGAGACCCAGTACTTC,CASSVNRGQQETQYF
15,-,few,TRBV12-3/TRBV12-4,TRBJ2-3,TGTGCCAGCTATCACGGCACTCTCCCCACAGATACGCAGTATTTT,CASYHGTLPTDTQYF
14,TRBD2,few,TRBV11-1,TRBJ2-7,TGTGCCAGCAGCTTTCTATCGGGAGGGCGCGAGCAGTACTTC,CASSFLSGGREQYF
16,-,-,TRBV12-3/TRBV12-4,TRBJ2-3,TGTGCCAGCAGTTTAAGGTGGGAGGCGAGTGGAGATACGCAGTATTTT,CASSLRWEASGDTQYF
15,-,-,TRBV27,TRBJ2-3,TGTGCCAGCAGTTTTTCCGTAGGGGGTGCAGATACGCAGTATTTT,CASSFSVGGADTQYF
15,-,many,TRBV4-1,TRBJ1-1,TGCGCCAGCAGCCAACGCGAACCCTGGACGGCCGAAGCTTTCTTT,CASSQREPWTAEAFF
14,-,-,TRBV7-2,TRBJ1-6,TGTGCCAGCAGCTCGGCGTTTACCAATTCACCCCTCCACTTT,CASSSAFTNSPLHF
13,-,many,TRBV6-4,TRBJ1-1,TGTGCCAGCAGTGATAAGGGGAACACTGAAGCTTTCTTT,CASSDKGNTEAFF
17,-,few,TRBV7-9,TRBJ2-5,TGTGCCAGCAGCTTAGCGTCAGCGGGCCCCCTACAAGAGACCCAGTACTTC,CASSLASAGPLQETQYF
13,-,-,TRBV12-3/TRBV12-4,TRBJ1-1,TGTGCCAGCAGGGCAGGGTTGTACACTGAAGCTTTCTTT,CASRAGLYTEAFF
17,TRBD2,few,TRBV27,TRBJ2-3,TGTGCCAGCAGTTTGCAGGTAGCGGGAGCGATCACAGATACGCAGTATTTT,CASSLQVAGAITDTQYF
15,TRBD2,many,TRBV29-1,TRBJ2-3,TGCAGCGGTGAATTGGCTAGCGGGAGCACAGATACGCAGTATTTT,CSGELASGSTDTQYF
9,-,-,TRBV29-1,TRBJ2-5,TGCGCGGAGGGGGAGACCCAGTACTTC,CAEGETQYF
16,-,-,TRBV5-6,TRBJ2-2,TGTGCCAGCAGCTTGACGAGGGACCCGAACACCGGGGAGCTGTTTTTT,CASSLTRDPNTGELFF
15,-,many,TRBV29-1,TRBJ2-1,TGCAGCGTTGAAGATCTGGCAGAAGCACGGAATGAGCAGTTCTTC,CSVEDLAEARNEQFF